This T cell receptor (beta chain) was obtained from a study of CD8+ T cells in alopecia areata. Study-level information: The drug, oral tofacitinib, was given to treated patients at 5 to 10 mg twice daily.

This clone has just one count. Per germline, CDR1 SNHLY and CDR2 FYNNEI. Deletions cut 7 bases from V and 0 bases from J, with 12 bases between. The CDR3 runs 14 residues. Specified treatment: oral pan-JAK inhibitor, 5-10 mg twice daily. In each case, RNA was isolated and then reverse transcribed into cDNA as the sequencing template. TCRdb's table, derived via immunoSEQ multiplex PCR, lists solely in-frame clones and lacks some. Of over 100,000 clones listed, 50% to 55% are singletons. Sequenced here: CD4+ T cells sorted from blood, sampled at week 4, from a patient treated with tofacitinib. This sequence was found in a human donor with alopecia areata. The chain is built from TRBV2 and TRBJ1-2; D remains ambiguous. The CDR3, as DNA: TGTGCCAGCACCCCGGAGGTTTCTAACTATGGCTACACCTTC. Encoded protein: CASTPEVSNYGYTF.